This T cell receptor (beta chain) is drawn from a study of vaccination and CD4 T cells after COVID-19 (dated 2022 in TCRdb). Broadly, across the study: The convalescent cohort included six males and four females, with two Hispanic individuals, seven Caucasians, two Asians and one multiracial person. Post-vaccine blood samples were collected a median of approximately 68 days after the second vaccine dose, ranging from 14 to 241 days. Two doses of either the Pfizer-BioNTech BNT162b2 vaccine (n=8) or the Moderna mRNA-1273 vaccine (n=2) were administered to participants. Culture stimuli were overlapping spike peptide pools from SARS-CoV-2 and from the common cold coronaviruses HCoV-NL63, HCoV-OC43 and HCoV-229E. In an earlier paper using these donors, memory CD4+ T cell crossreactivity between SARS-CoV-2 and common cold coronavirus spike proteins was assessed at the TCR clonotype level. Post-COVID blood samples were collected from convalescent patients a median of approximately 93 days after diagnosis, with a range of about 30 to 161 days. In 9 to 11 COVID-19 convalescent patients and a handful of infection-naive healthy vaccine recipients, researchers compared the spike-specific CD4+ TCR repertoire from before mRNA vaccination with the repertoire from after. In control cultures, a CEFX viral epitope pool was used as positive control, an HIV-1 Nef peptide pool was used as negative control, or no peptide was added.

The sample's treatment or condition, from its label and the paper: approximately nine-day PBMC culture with coronavirus spike peptide pools or control peptides (ViraFEST assay). CD4+ T cells from unexposed donors were collected before the COVID-19 pandemic (2011-2018). To expand antigen-specific T cells with peptide pools and then pick out the expanded clonotypes through TCR sequencing, the study relied on the ViraFEST assay. PBMCs were cultured at about 2 million per well in IMDM supplemented with roughly 5% human AB serum and around 9.5 IU/ml IL-2, with roughly 10 ug/ml peptide pools added. On days 3 and 7, half of the culture medium was replaced with fresh IL-2-containing medium. Once the cells had been in culture for 9 to 10 days, the EasySep CD4+ T cell isolation kit was used to isolate CD4+ T cells by negative selection. As cell number allowed, CD4+ T cells from unexposed donors were tested for reactivity to SARS-CoV-2 S and N and to four common cold coronavirus spike pools. PBMCs were separated from whole blood using Ficoll-Paque Plus gradient centrifugation and then either used fresh or cryopreserved at -140C. Triplicate wells were generally used for each culture condition. Leukapheresis product for the unexposed donors was bought commercially.

The full study reports these points: Of the vaccine-specific clones in convalescent patients, 304 of 307, or nearly all, reacted only to SARS-CoV-2 spike and did not cross-react with common cold coronaviruses. In convalescent patients, a median roughly 88% of post-vaccine SARS-CoV-2-reactive clones were detected only after vaccination, suggesting vaccine-specific priming. Only a relatively small number of convalescent patients were included in the study, and early timepoints following natural infection were not analyzed. An increase in the median number of SARS-CoV-2-reactive clonotypes from some 20 after infection to a few dozen after vaccination was observed, but the change was not found to be significant.

CDR1 and CDR2 were assigned from the germline V gene as MNHNS and SASEGT. Between the V and J ends, shortened by 6 bases and 4 bases respectively, the junction contains 15 bases. Inclusive of the bounding cysteine and phenylalanine, the CDR3 is 14 residues long. Of the read, only the CDR3 DNA is kept; its 42 bases are in frame from base 1. The method behind the library was PCR. DNA from cultured CD4+ T cells was subjected to TCR sequencing with the Oncomine TCR Beta short-read assay at the Johns Hopkins FTIC core. The QIAamp micro DNA kit was used to extract genomic DNA from the cultured CD4+ T cells. Oncomine TCR Beta libraries made from cultured CD4+ T cells were pooled using unique dual indexes and sequenced on an Illumina iSeq 100. In the paper's pipeline: Non-productive sequences were filtered out, and CDR3s that did not start with C, did not end with F or W, or were shorter than 7 amino acids were discarded. Antigen-specific clonotypes were identified using the MANAFEST web application through comparison of peptide-stimulated wells with reference and other culture wells. An FDR below 0.05, an odds ratio above 5, and a productive frequency above 0.1% in at least two of three replicate wells were required for clones to be considered positive. A clonotype was classed as cross-reactive if the clonotype showed significant expansion both in SARS-CoV-2 spike wells and in at least one common cold coronavirus spike condition. Using R version 3.6.1, CDR3 homology was evaluated through Levenshtein distances (stringdist) along with unrooted phylogenetic trees (ape). TCRdb's own reprocessing of the public reads used fastp at Q25 and MiXCR and kept productive beta chains. Rows with a matching CDR3 protein are joined into one entry that keeps the most common DNA and genes. V and J calls and clone size were set by TCRdb, not the authors. This sample gives about 4,600 distinct CDR3 sequences in total; around 50% of them show up just once. Together, the top ten hold 40% of the sample.

A word on this clonotype: Its antigen specificity is not known. Per-base quality was not reported, and no clone a single base away is much larger than it.

The chain employs TRBV6-1 and TRBJ1-1; the D segment could be TRBD1, given 6 matching bases. This receptor was identified in a human donor in good health. Source material: CD4+ T cells from blood, cultured in vitro. This receptor carries the CDR3 CASRPQQGGTEAFF. Here is the DNA: TGTGCCAGCAGACCCCAACAGGGTGGCACTGAAGCTTTCTTT.